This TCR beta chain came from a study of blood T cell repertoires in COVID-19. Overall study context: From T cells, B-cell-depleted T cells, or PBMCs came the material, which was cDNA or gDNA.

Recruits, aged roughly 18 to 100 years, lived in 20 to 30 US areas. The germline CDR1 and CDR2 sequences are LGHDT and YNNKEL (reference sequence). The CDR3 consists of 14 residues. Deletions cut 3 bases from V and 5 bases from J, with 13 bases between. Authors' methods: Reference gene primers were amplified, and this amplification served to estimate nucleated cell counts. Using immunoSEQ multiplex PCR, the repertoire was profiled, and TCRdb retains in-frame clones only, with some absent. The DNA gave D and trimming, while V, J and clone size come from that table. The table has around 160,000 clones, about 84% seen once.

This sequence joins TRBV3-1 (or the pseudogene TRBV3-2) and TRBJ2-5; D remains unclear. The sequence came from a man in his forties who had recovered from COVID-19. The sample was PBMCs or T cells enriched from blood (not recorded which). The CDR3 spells CASSQNHPRETQYF. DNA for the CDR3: TGTGCCAGCAGCCAGAACCACCCCCGGGAGACCCAGTACTTC.